The 7 T cell receptor beta chains below all came from one sample that was sequenced in a study of post-analysis software for immune sequencing data (dated by TCRdb to between 2014 and 2017). Receptor amplification or capture employed PCR. The sequencing machine was an Illumina HiSeq 2500. Unique molecular identifiers were incorporated into TCR beta cDNA libraries to reduce PCR and sequencing biases. TCRdb itself trimmed the public reads at Q25 with fastp, ran MiXCR and retained productive beta chains. Here each entry gathers all rows of one CDR3 protein and keeps the most common genes and DNA. Within this sample are about 160,000 distinct CDR3 sequences, with under 40% of them counted one time only. In total, the top ten clones hold about 26% of the sample. The time point tag for this specimen amounts to: second blood draw from one MS patient after hematopoietic stem cell transplantation. The source material was blood, sampled after autologous hematopoietic stem cell transplantation. Source of these receptors: a girl aged 5 to 17 with multiple sclerosis. Donor details come from another sample of the same person, matched by shared clones.

As for this clonotype: One junction end does not reproduce the germline sequence, and a read error may be involved. CDR3 loop: CASSLSPGLAYNEQFF. The DNA of the CDR3 is TGTGCTAGCAGCTTGTCTCCGGGACTAGCCTACAATGAGCAGTTCTTC. The genes are TRBV7-7 and TRBJ2-1, with 8 bases fitting TRBD2. Germline lookup yields CDR1 SSHAT and CDR2 FNYEAQ (reference sequence). The CDR3 contains 16 residues. The entire variable domain, with the rest obtained from reference TRBV7-7 and TRBJ2-1, is as follows: GAGVSQSPRYKVTKRGQDVTLRCDPISSHATLYWYQQALGQGPEFLTYFNYEAQPDKSGLPSDRFSAERPEGSISTLTIQRTEQRDSAMYRCASSLSPGLAYNEQFFGPGTRLTVL.

The chain couples TRBV29-1 to TRBJ2-4; D gene ambiguous. The CDR3 length is 12 residues. Between the trimmed V and J ends, which lost 7 bases and 6 bases, there was a span of 13 bases. CDR1 and CDR2 (germline): SQVTM, ANQGSEA. CDR3 in amino acids: CSGSPEANIQYF. The DNA for the CDR3 is TGCAGCGGATCCCCAGAGGCAAACATTCAGTACTTC.

The chain carries TRBV11-3 and TRBJ2-1; D gene ambiguous. Germline assignment: CDR1 SGHNT and CDR2 YENEEA. There are 13 residues in the CDR3. The ends were cut back, 0 bases at V and 14 bases at J, with 14 bases in the middle. CDR3 region: CASSLDPANPEFF. The CDR3 DNA reads as TGTGCCAGCAGCTTAGATCCGGCCAACCCGGAGTTCTTC.

At least ten counts were recorded for this clonotype. This chain joins TRBV5-5 and TRBJ2-5; D is unresolved. The CDR3 sequence is 14 residues long. V was trimmed by 0 bases and J by 5 bases, leaving 11 bases between them. Germline V gives CDR1 SGHKS, CDR2 YYEKEE (reference sequence). The CDR3 loop is CASSLEPKGETQYF. The CDR3 DNA reads as TGTGCCAGCAGCTTGGAACCTAAGGGCGAGACCCAGTACTTC.

The chain has TRBV4-3 and TRBJ2-7, with D perhaps matching TRBD1 or TRBD2 (5 bases each). V was trimmed by 4 bases and J by 3 bases, leaving 13 bases between them. Germline assignment: CDR1 LGHNA and CDR2 YSLEER. The CDR3 loop spans 14 amino acids. CDR3 nucleotide sequence: TGCGCCAGCAGCCGAGAAAGGGACGGCTACGAGCAGTACTTC. It translates to CASSRERDGYEQYF.

The CDR3 DNA is TGTGCCAGCTCAGTACAGGGGTACACTGAAGCTTTCTTT. This sequence encodes CASSVQGYTEAFF. The V call is TRBV7-9, the J call TRBJ1-1; 7 bases map to TRBD1. Germline CDR1 is SEHNR and CDR2 is FQNEAQ (reference sequence). This CDR3 is built from 13 residues. Trimming took 8 bases from V and 3 from J; bases not matched to a gene: 6. The full variable domain, with the rest looked up from reference TRBV7-9 and TRBJ1-1, is DTGVSQNPRHKITKRGQNVTFRCDPISEHNRLYWYRQTLGQGPEFLTYFQNEAQLEKSRLLSDRFSAERPKGSFSTLEIQRTEQGDSAMYLCASSVQGYTEAFFGQGTRLTVV.

This clonotype was observed a single time. The chain joins TRBV28 to TRBJ2-3; 7 nucleotides align to TRBD1. Germline CDR1 reads MDHEN; CDR2 reads SYDVKM. After removal of 5 bases from V and 2 bases from J, the junction contained 10 bases not matched to a gene. The CDR3 contains 16 residues. The CDR3 nucleotides read TGTGCCAGCAGTGGGCAAGGTACAGGGGTCACAGATACGCAGTATTTT. Protein: CASSGQGTGVTDTQYF.